This T cell receptor beta chain was retrieved from a study of response to subunit inactivated influenza vaccine. TCRdb re-called the RT-PCR reads with MiXCR, one entry per CDR3 protein. In the table there are fewer than 800,000 distinct CDR3 sequences, around 14% of which are singletons. This clonotype turned up a few times. Its cognate antigen is unknown. Whole-study results and caveats: Each seasonal influenza vaccination, the authors suggested, recruits few new T cells.

CDR1 is MDHEN and CDR2 is SYDVKM in the germline V gene. There are 16 residues in the CDR3. V was cut by 8 bases and J by 0 bases, with 16 bases left in between. This TCR derives from a man in his forties or fifties who received an inactivated influenza vaccine. The source material was PBMCs from blood, sampled roughly 13 days after vaccination. The chain is built from TRBV28 and TRBJ1-4, with D tentatively TRBD1 (6 bases). The CDR3 sequence is CASGKGGAATNEKLFF. CDR3 nucleotides: TGTGCCAGCGGCAAAGGGGGGGCCGCAACTAATGAAAAACTGTTTTTT. Full variable domain (rest looked up from reference TRBV28 and TRBJ1-4): DVKVTQSSRYLVKRTGEKVFLECVQDMDHENMFWYRQDPGLGLRLIYFSYDVKMKEKGDIPEGYSVSREKKERFSLILESASTNQTSMYLCASGKGGAATNEKLFFGSGTQLSVL.